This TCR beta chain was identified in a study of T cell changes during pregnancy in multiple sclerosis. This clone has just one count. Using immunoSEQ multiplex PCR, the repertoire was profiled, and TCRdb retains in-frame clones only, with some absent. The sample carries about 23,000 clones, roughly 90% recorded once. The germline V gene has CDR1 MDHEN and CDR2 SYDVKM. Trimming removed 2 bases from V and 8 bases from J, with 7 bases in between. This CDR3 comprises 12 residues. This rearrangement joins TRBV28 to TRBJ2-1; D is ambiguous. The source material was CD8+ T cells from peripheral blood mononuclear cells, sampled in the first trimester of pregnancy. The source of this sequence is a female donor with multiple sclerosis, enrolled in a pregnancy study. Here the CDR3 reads CASSLIVYEQFF. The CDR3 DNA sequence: TGTGCCAGCAGTTTAATAGTTTATGAGCAGTTCTTC.